The 25 T cell receptor beta chains below all came from one sample that was sequenced in a study of blood T cell repertoires in COVID-19. TCRdb keeps only in-frame clones here, not all; method: immunoSEQ multiplex PCR. The data contain 210,000 or so clones, 70% to 90% of them singletons. Material for sequencing was PBMCs or T cells enriched from blood (not recorded which). These receptors all come from a young man who had recovered from COVID-19.

This chain uses TRBV30 with TRBJ1-2; the D is unclear. CDR3 length equals 10 residues. V lost 7 bases and J lost 7, with 10 bases in between. The germline gives CDR1 GTSNPN, CDR2 SVGIG (reference sequence). The CDR3 DNA reads TGTGCCTTGAGGGCGGGTGGCTACACCTTC. It codes for CALRAGGYTF.

The gene calls are TRBV30 and TRBJ2-5; TRBD1 might be the D (7 bases). CDR1 GTSNPN and CDR2 SVGIG come from the germline V gene (reference sequence). Trimming shortened V by 0 bases and J by 5 bases, and 10 bases separated the two germline ends. There are 13 residues in the CDR3. CDR3 region: CAWSVPGGETQYF. The DNA for the CDR3 is TGTGCCTGGAGTGTACCAGGGGGGGAGACCCAGTACTTC.

J is TRBJ2-1 and V is TRBV21-1; the table calls TRBD2, which could not be checked here. TRBV21-1 is a known pseudogene. The CDR3 totals 16 residues. The CDR3 DNA is TGTGCCAGCAGCAACTGGACTAGCGGGTTTTACAATGAGCAGTTCTTC. It codes for CASSNWTSGFYNEQFF.

V and J are TRBV7-8 and TRBJ2-5; 9 nucleotides agree with TRBD2. Germline CDR1 SGHVS, CDR2 FQNEAQ. V trimming: 5 bases; J trimming: 4 bases; junction bases outside the gene matches: 11. The CDR3 length is 16 residues. CDR3 DNA: TGTGCCAGCAGCCCTAGTGTGTCTAGCGGGGTAGAGACCCAGTACTTC. This translates into CASSPSVSSGVETQYF.

The chain carries TRBV5-4 and TRBJ2-2; no clear D. The CDR3 totals 14 residues. Germline CDR1 is SGHNT and CDR2 is YYREEE (reference sequence). V lost 3 bases and J lost 4, with 10 bases in between. The CDR3 here is CASSSAWRTGELFF. The CDR3 region has the DNA TGTGCCAGCAGCTCAGCGTGGCGCACCGGGGAGCTGTTTTTT.

The rearrangement uses TRBV4-2 and TRBJ2-1, with 8 positions matching TRBD2. The CDR3 sequence is 16 residues long. In germline, CDR1 is LGHNA, CDR2 YNFKEQ. The J segment lost 0 bases and the V segment lost 2 bases, leaving 3 bases of the junction unmatched. For the CDR3, the DNA is TGTGCCAGCAGCCAACCCAGCGGGGGCTCCTACAATGAGCAGTTCTTC. Translating gives CASSQPSGGSYNEQFF.

This chain joins TRBV6-5 and TRBJ1-2; TRBD1 aligns across 8 bases. The CDR3 is made up of 15 amino acids. The germline V gene encodes CDR1 MNHEY and CDR2 SVGAGI. The trim removed 7 bases at V and 5 bases at J, leaving 12 bases unmatched. The CDR3 DNA sequence: TGTGCCAGCACCCTGACAGGGGTGTCAAGGTATGGCTACACCTTC. Its protein product is CASTLTGVSRYGYTF.

This clone was detected once. The same CDR3 can be traced to other DNA sequences in this sample. The V and J genes are TRBV30 and TRBJ2-3; D gene uncertain. Trimming stripped 0 bases from V and 6 bases from J, with 4 bases between. This CDR3 comprises 11 residues. Germline values: CDR1 GTSNPN, CDR2 SVGIG (reference sequence). This CDR3 is CAWSVSDTQYF. CDR3 nucleotides: TGTGCCTGGAGTGTATCGGATACGCAGTATTTT.

The chain carries TRBV5-1 and TRBJ2-3; TRBD2 agrees at 16 bases. Germline V gives CDR1 SGHRS, CDR2 YFSETQ. V shed 3 bases, J shed 4 bases, and the junction held 11 bases outside the gene matches. This CDR3 comprises 19 residues. CDR3 sequence reads: CASSSGLGLAGGPADTQYF. DNA for the CDR3: TGCGCCAGCAGCTCGGGATTGGGACTAGCGGGGGGGCCCGCAGATACGCAGTATTTT. Using reference TRBV5-1 and TRBJ2-3 for the parts outside the CDR3, the full variable domain is KAGVTQTPRYLIKTRGQQVTLSCSPISGHRSVSWYQQTPGQGLQFLFEYFSETQRNKGNFPGRFSGRQFSNSRSEMNVSTLELGDSALYLCASSSGLGLAGGPADTQYFGPGTRLTVL.

The CDR3 DNA is TGCAGCGTTGACCTTACAGACAACTATGGCTACACCTTC. This gives the protein CSVDLTDNYGYTF. The V and J genes are TRBV29-1 and TRBJ1-2; D gene uncertain. The V gene's germline CDR1 is SQVTM and CDR2 ANQGSEA. Trimming pared 3 bases from V and 2 bases from J, leaving 10 bases between. The CDR3 extends over 13 amino acids.

The V call is TRBV12-3 or TRBV12-4, the J call TRBJ2-6, with unresolved D. V lost 4 bases and J lost 4, with 5 bases in between. The CDR3 covers 13 residues. The CDR3 DNA sequence: TGTGCCAGCAGTTCTTCCGGGGCCAACGTCCTGACTTTC. It yields the protein CASSSSGANVLTF.

This chain joins TRBV12-3 or TRBV12-4 and TRBJ1-5; D gene ambiguous. The CDR3 covers 13 residues. V lost 1 base, J lost 7 bases, and 8 bases lay in between. CDR3 residues: CASSLGYKQPQHF. DNA for the CDR3: TGTGCCAGCAGTTTAGGTTACAAGCAGCCCCAGCATTTT.

The rearrangement uses TRBV4-2 and TRBJ1-2, with a possible D match to TRBD1 (6 bases). V shed 2 bases and J shed 6 bases, with 10 bases lying between them. This CDR3 has 13 amino acids. Germline assignment: CDR1 LGHNA and CDR2 YNFKEQ. CDR3 sequence reads: CASSQNTGNGYTF. CDR3 nucleotide sequence: TGTGCCAGCAGCCAAAACACAGGGAATGGCTACACCTTC.

The gene calls are TRBV24-1 and TRBJ1-2, with a tentative D call TRBD1 (6 bases). The CDR3 runs 15 residues. V dropped 9 bases and J dropped 5 bases, with 21 bases sitting between them. Germline CDR1 and CDR2: KGHDR and SFDVKD. The CDR3 loop is CATGGGAFKFYGYTF. DNA for the CDR3: TGTGCCACCGGCGGGGGGGCGTTTAAATTTTATGGCTACACCTTC.

This chain uses TRBV24-1 with TRBJ2-1; D uncertain. Germline lookup yields CDR1 KGHDR and CDR2 SFDVKD. This CDR3 is built from 12 residues. Trimming removed 4 bases at V and 6 bases at J, with 6 bases between. This chain's CDR3 is CATSESLNEQFF. The DNA for the CDR3 is TGTGCCACCAGTGAGTCACTCAATGAGCAGTTCTTC.

The chain employs TRBV3-1 (or the pseudogene TRBV3-2) and TRBJ2-1, with D possibly matching TRBD2 (6 bases). The CDR3 is 15 amino acids. Germline CDR1 LGHDT, CDR2 YNNKEL (reference sequence). V was clipped by 4 bases and J by 7 bases, with 17 bases between them. The CDR3 nucleotides read TGTGCCAGCAGCCGGGGGGTCTTGACGGGGAATGAGCAGTTCTTC. The encoded protein is CASSRGVLTGNEQFF.

The V and J genes are TRBV6-1 and TRBJ1-2; D unresolved. The CDR3 length is 14 residues. Germline CDR1 and CDR2: MNHNS and SASEGT. Trimming cost V 0 bases and J 8 bases, with 13 bases left between them. CDR3 nucleotide sequence: TGTGCCAGCAGTGAAGCTGGGGAGGGCTGGGGCTACACCTTC. As protein: CASSEAGEGWGYTF.

V gene TRBV5-5 combines with J gene TRBJ1-5; D remains ambiguous. The V and J ends lost 0 bases and 2 bases respectively, with 12 bases between them. Looked up from germline, CDR1 is SGHKS and CDR2 is YYEKEE (reference sequence). The length of the CDR3 is 16 residues. As DNA, the CDR3 is TGTGCCAGCAGCTTGGACGGCGGTGGAGGCAATCAGCCCCAGCATTTT. Protein sequence: CASSLDGGGGNQPQHF.

The chain carries TRBV5-4 and TRBJ1-2; 7 nucleotides agree with TRBD1. The CDR3 is 13 residues long. V lost 4 bases and J lost 8; bases outside the gene matches: 8. From germline, CDR1 is SGHNT and CDR2 YYREEE (reference sequence). CDR3 sequence (DNA): TGTGCCAGCAGCGAGGGACAGAGCCCCGGCTACACCTTC. This sequence encodes CASSEGQSPGYTF.

The genes are TRBV9 and TRBJ1-5; unclear D gene. Germline V gene data show CDR1 as SGDLS and CDR2 as YYNGEE. CDR3 length: 16 residues. V lost 0 bases to trimming and J lost 4 bases, with 14 bases between them. CDR3 coding DNA: TGTGCCAGCAGCGTAGGGCCCGGGTTGAGGAATCAGCCCCAGCATTTT. Amino acid sequence: CASSVGPGLRNQPQHF.

The rearrangement joins TRBV5-1 to TRBJ1-2, with D unresolved. V lost 1 base, J lost 2 bases, and 9 bases lay in between. Germline V lookup: CDR1 SGHRS, CDR2 YFSETQ. This CDR3 comprises 14 residues. CDR3 nucleotides: TGCGCCAGCAGCTTGTCACTCGCGAACTATGGCTACACCTTC. Encoded protein: CASSLSLANYGYTF.

The V call is TRBV5-1, the J call TRBJ2-5, with 9 bases matching TRBD1. This CDR3 contains 12 residues. Germline CDR1 is SGHRS and CDR2 is YFSETQ. J gave up 3 bases and V 7 bases, and 1 base lay outside the gene matches. The CDR3 here is CASRTGEETQYF. DNA of the CDR3: TGCGCCAGCCGGACAGGGGAAGAGACCCAGTACTTC. Full variable domain (missing parts from reference TRBV5-1 and TRBJ2-5): KAGVTQTPRYLIKTRGQQVTLSCSPISGHRSVSWYQQTPGQGLQFLFEYFSETQRNKGNFPGRFSGRQFSNSRSEMNVSTLELGDSALYLCASRTGEETQYFGPGTRLLVL.

This clone was found a few times. The chain recombines TRBV9 with TRBJ2-7; D is possibly TRBD1 (5 bases). CDR3 length: 14 amino acids. V was shortened by 4 bases and J by 3 bases, with 14 bases between the two germline ends. CDR1 is SGDLS, CDR2 YYNGEE, per germline. CDR3 bases: TGTGCCAGCAGCCTGGGGCAGGGTGACTACGAGCAGTACTTC. Translation gives CASSLGQGDYEQYF. Together with reference TRBV9 and TRBJ2-7, the CDR3 gives the full variable domain: DSGVTQTPKHLITATGQRVTLRCSPRSGDLSVYWYQQSLDQGLQFLIQYYNGEERAKGNILERFSAQQFPDLHSELNLSSLELGDSALYFCASSLGQGDYEQYFGPGTRLTVT.

This chain connects TRBV10-3 to TRBJ1-5; 8 bases align to TRBD1. Unmatched junction bases numbered 2, after V lost 4 bases and J lost 3 bases. The CDR3 loop spans 14 amino acids. Germline V gene lookup returns CDR1 ENHRY and CDR2 SYGVKD. The DNA of the CDR3 is TGTGCCATCAGTGGGACAGGGCCCAATCAGCCCCAGCATTTT. Its translation: CAISGTGPNQPQHF.

CDR3 DNA: TGTGCCAGCAGAAGACAGCCTCAAGAGACCCAGTACTTC. Its protein product is CASRRQPQETQYF. The V and J genes are TRBV3-1 (or the pseudogene TRBV3-2) and TRBJ2-5; D perhaps matches TRBD1 (5 bases). The V and J ends lost 6 bases and 2 bases respectively, with 10 bases between them. This CDR3 has 13 residues. Germline V CDR1 and CDR2: LGHDT, YNNKEL (reference sequence).